A selection of T cell receptor beta chains follows, all from one sample in a study of blood T cell repertoires in COVID-19. Repertoires were generated with immunoSEQ multiplex PCR, while TCRdb's copy carries only in-frame clones and drops some. The table has over 250,000 clones, about 80% seen once. Sequencing was carried out using peripheral blood. The receptors here all came from a woman aged 45-65 years who had recovered from COVID-19. CDR3s include the opening cysteine and the closing phenylalanine or tryptophan. Each record gives: J gene, V gene, CDR3 protein.

TRBJ1-2 TRBV27 CASSLSFTTEYGYTF
TRBJ1-5 TRBV10-2 CATRDGQLTYSNQPQHF
TRBJ2-7 TRBV6-5 CASRRTGNSYEQYF
TRBJ2-5 TRBV9 CASSPGGAVGETQYF
TRBJ1-2 TRBV19 CASSIKGTEIYGYTF
TRBJ2-3 TRBV7-3 CASSFGDSRTDTQYF
TRBJ2-7 TRBV18 CASSRSGTVSYEQYF
TRBJ1-1 TRBV7-8 CASSLVSQSNTEAFF
TRBJ2-2 TRBV5-1 CASNLGQGTLRILTEELFF
TRBJ2-7 TRBV27 CASSLSTPEKAGIYEQYF
TRBJ1-2 TRBV5-1 CASSLGQDTYGYTF
TRBJ2-7 TRBV3-1/TRBV3-2 CASSQGKLPGEQYF
TRBJ1-1 TRBV19 CASSKRTHMNTEAFF
TRBJ1-6 TRBV6-5 CASSYGQEGSPLHF
TRBJ1-1 TRBV2 CASSEPRTGVNTEAFF
TRBJ2-2 TRBV5-4 CASSLSGSTGELFF
TRBJ1-5 TRBV7-2 CASSPWTGQNSNQPQHF
TRBJ1-5 TRBV3-1/TRBV3-2 CASSGTGRRPQHF
TRBJ2-5 TRBV28 CASSHRQGALGETQYF
TRBJ2-1 TRBV6-1 CASSERAGSSSYNEQFF
TRBJ1-5 TRBV9 CASSAGTGVRNQPQHF
TRBJ2-7 TRBV21-1 CASSRWLGSGDTYEQYF
TRBJ1-5 TRBV12-3/TRBV12-4 CASSLEAHQPQHF
TRBJ2-7 TRBV2 CASSELGQSYEQYF
TRBJ1-1 TRBV7-8 CASSLSQFVSSGTEAFF
TRBJ1-2 TRBV12-3/TRBV12-4 CASSYAGGGGYTF